These 31 T cell receptor beta chains share one sample of origin, sequenced in a study of beta chain features in type 1 diabetes. The whole isolated RNA underwent reverse transcription, so sequencing captured expressed TCRB transcripts. Here immunoSEQ multiplex PCR was the method, and the copy in TCRdb shows in-frame clones only, minus some. The top ten clones hold approximately 0.019% of a sample with more than 300,000 clones, around 15% of them seen once. The specimen sequenced was naive CD4+ T cells from blood. These receptors originate from a woman younger than 35 in good health.

This clone was counted between two and nine times. The genes are TRBV4-3 and TRBJ1-3, with D tentatively TRBD1 (6 bases). Germline CDR1 and CDR2: LGHNA and YSLEER. Trimming removed 0 bases at V and 3 bases at J, with 12 bases between. This CDR3 is 16 amino acids long. The CDR3 sequence is CASSQEPSGVGNTIYF. The CDR3 DNA is TGCGCCAGCAGCCAAGAACCGTCAGGGGTTGGAAACACCATATATTTT.

The rearrangement links TRBV27 to TRBJ2-7, with D possibly being TRBD1 (6 bases). CDR1 is MNHEY, CDR2 SMNVEV, per germline (reference sequence). V lost 7 bases to trimming and J lost 2 bases, with 15 bases between them. CDR3 length: 14 residues. DNA for the CDR3: TGTGCCAGCAAGACGACAGGAAATCCCTACGAGCAGTACTTC. It yields the protein CASKTTGNPYEQYF.

This clone was counted between two and nine times. The rearrangement joins TRBV29-1 to TRBJ1-2; no clear D. The CDR3 is 12 amino acids. V shed 4 bases and J shed 1 base, with 7 bases lying between them. From germline, CDR1 is SQVTM and CDR2 ANQGSEA. CDR3 sequence (DNA): TGCAGCGTTGTTGCAGTTAACTATGGCTACACCTTC. Protein product: CSVVAVNYGYTF.

The chain combines TRBV7-2 with TRBJ2-3; weak D call: TRBD1 (6 bases). V lost 5 bases, J lost 3 bases, and 9 bases lay in between. The CDR3 spans 13 residues. CDR1 and CDR2 from the germline V gene are SGHTA and FQGNSA. CDR3 DNA: TGTGCCAGCAGCCTACAGGGAACAGATACGCAGTATTTT. Its translation is CASSLQGTDTQYF.

This clone occurred a few times. This chain links TRBV5-1 with TRBJ2-5; perhaps TRBD2 as D (7 bases). Trimming shortened V by 0 bases and J by 1 base, and 19 bases separated the two germline ends. CDR1 and CDR2 (germline): SGHRS, YFSETQ. The CDR3 runs 18 residues. The chain's CDR3 is CASSLAGGGSLRQETQYF. CDR3 coding DNA: TGCGCCAGCAGCTTGGCCGGGGGCGGGAGTCTCCGCCAAGAGACCCAGTACTTC.

This rearrangement joins TRBV27 to TRBJ1-3, with no clear D. The length of the CDR3 is 16 residues. Germline lookup yields CDR1 MNHEY and CDR2 SMNVEV (reference sequence). Deletions cut 3 bases from V and 0 bases from J, with 12 bases between. The CDR3 DNA reads TGTGCCAGCAGTTTGAGAGGGCCGTACTCTGGAAACACCATATATTTT. This translates into CASSLRGPYSGNTIYF.

The chain carries TRBV30 and TRBJ2-1; perhaps TRBD2 as D (6 bases). This CDR3 region has 14 residues. V dropped 5 bases and J dropped 0 bases, with 11 bases sitting between them. CDR1 is GTSNPN and CDR2 is SVGIG in the germline V gene (reference sequence). CDR3 loop: CAWHGGSSYNEQFF. CDR3 nucleotides: TGTGCCTGGCACGGGGGTAGCTCCTACAATGAGCAGTTCTTC.

This clone was counted between two and nine times. The V and J genes are TRBV2 and TRBJ2-2, with D possibly being TRBD1 (6 bases). Germline CDR1 reads SNHLY; CDR2 reads FYNNEI. The CDR3 has 14 residues. With 7 bases removed from V and 5 bases from J, the gap between germline ends came to 14 bases. This chain's CDR3 is CASTKGDRTGELFF. CDR3 coding DNA: TGTGCCAGCACCAAGGGGGATCGGACCGGGGAGCTGTTTTTT.

This chain connects TRBV6-5 to TRBJ1-2; 8 bases map to TRBD1. CDR1 and CDR2 (germline): MNHEY, SVGAGI. CDR3 length equals 15 residues. Losses at the gene ends were 2 bases for V and 8 bases for J; bases not matched to a gene: 10. The CDR3 DNA follows: TGTGCCAGCAGTTACGAAGACAGGGGAGCATCCGGCTACACCTTC. Encoded protein: CASSYEDRGASGYTF.

This chain links TRBV5-4 with TRBJ2-1; 12 bases line up with TRBD2. With V trimmed by 4 bases and J by 4 bases, 6 bases remained unmatched. In germline, CDR1 is SGHNT, CDR2 YYREEE (reference sequence). The CDR3 totals 16 residues. This chain's CDR3 is CASSIGLAGTYNEQFF. The CDR3 nucleotides are TGTGCCAGCAGCATTGGACTAGCGGGGACATACAATGAGCAGTTCTTC.

This clone occurred a few times. The chain uses TRBV29-1 and TRBJ2-1, with TRBD2 as a possible D gene (5 bases). Trimming stripped 6 bases from V and 4 bases from J, with 16 bases between. The CDR3 runs 14 residues. The germline CDR1 and CDR2 sequences are SQVTM and ANQGSEA. The CDR3 protein is CSVLSPRGYNEQFF. CDR3 DNA sequence: TGCAGCGTATTGAGTCCCCGGGGTTACAATGAGCAGTTCTTC.

This clone showed up just a few times. This rearrangement joins TRBV5-4 to TRBJ1-1, with D perhaps TRBD1 (5 bases). The germline V gene encodes CDR1 SGHNT and CDR2 YYREEE (reference sequence). The germline V and J ends were trimmed by 0 bases and 10 bases, with 16 bases remaining between them. This CDR3 contains 14 residues. The CDR3 reads CASSLVLRGIGAFF. For the CDR3, the DNA is TGTGCCAGCAGCTTGGTTTTAAGGGGAATTGGAGCTTTCTTT.

The chain joins TRBV9 to TRBJ1-2; 9 bases match TRBD1. The junction had 1 base not matched to a gene; V was cut back by 5 bases and J by 5 bases. The V gene's germline CDR1 is SGDLS and CDR2 YYNGEE. The CDR3 runs 12 residues. The CDR3 region is CASRGTGYGYTF. CDR3 bases: TGTGCCAGCAGGGGGACAGGGTATGGCTACACCTTC. Using reference TRBV9 and TRBJ1-2 for the parts outside the CDR3, the full variable domain is DSGVTQTPKHLITATGQRVTLRCSPRSGDLSVYWYQQSLDQGLQFLIQYYNGEERAKGNILERFSAQQFPDLHSELNLSSLELGDSALYFCASRGTGYGYTFGSGTRLTVV.

The rearrangement links TRBV28 to TRBJ2-7; tentatively, D is TRBD1 (5 bases). Per germline, CDR1 MDHEN and CDR2 SYDVKM. With 8 bases removed from V and 7 bases from J, the gap between germline ends came to 18 bases. The CDR3 sequence is 13 residues long. CDR3 residues: CASSLDIIREQYF. The CDR3 region has the DNA TGTGCCAGCTCCCTGGACATTATTCGAGAGCAGTACTTC.

This chain connects TRBV15 to TRBJ2-4; D is possibly TRBD2 (7 bases). There are 19 residues in the CDR3. Germline V lookup: CDR1 LNHNV, CDR2 YYDKDF (reference sequence). V was trimmed by 4 bases and J by 0 bases, leaving 22 bases between them. CDR3 residues: CATSISLGGGNIAKNIQYF. The CDR3 bases are TGTGCCACCAGCATCTCCCTGGGAGGGGGAAATATAGCCAAAAACATTCAGTACTTC.

This clone has more than one count but fewer than ten. The chain carries TRBV5-1 and TRBJ2-1, with 9 positions matching TRBD2. Germline V CDR1 and CDR2: SGHRS, YFSETQ. The CDR3 has 15 residues. V was clipped by 4 bases and J by 6 bases; unmatched bases: 8. The CDR3 region has the DNA TGCGCCAGCAGCCTTCTAGGTAGCGGGGGCAATGAGCAGTTCTTC. Translation: CASSLLGSGGNEQFF.

The chain employs TRBV18 and TRBJ1-5; 8 bases map to TRBD1. This CDR3 is 15 amino acids long. V shed 5 bases and J 8 bases; nucleotides not matched to a gene: 11. Germline values: CDR1 KGHSH, CDR2 LQKENI. Here the CDR3 DNA reads TGTGCCAGCTCATCCTCCAGGGGGCTTTTTGAGCCCCAGCATTTT. It is translated as CASSSSRGLFEPQHF.

This clone was counted a few times. The rearrangement joins TRBV10-3 to TRBJ2-3, with a weak D call TRBD2 (6 bases). Trimming took 7 bases from V and 0 from J, leaving 11 bases between them. Germline lookup yields CDR1 ENHRY and CDR2 SYGVKD. The CDR3 sequence is 14 residues long. The CDR3 nucleotides are TGTGCCATCAAGGGGACTCCTAGCACAGATACGCAGTATTTT. Protein product: CAIKGTPSTDTQYF.

A few counts support this clone. This chain uses TRBV25-1 with TRBJ1-2, with 7 bases matching TRBD1. Trimming at V came to 4 bases and at J to 8 bases, leaving 7 bases not matched to a gene. From germline, CDR1 is MGHDK and CDR2 SYGVNS. This CDR3 comprises 13 residues. The CDR3 loop reads CASSARQGDGYTF. The CDR3 nucleotides are TGTGCCAGCAGTGCGAGACAGGGCGACGGCTACACCTTC.

J is TRBJ2-7 and V is TRBV15, with 8 positions matching TRBD1. After removal of 0 bases from V and 0 bases from J, the junction contained 1 base not matched to a gene. From germline, CDR1 is LNHNV and CDR2 YYDKDF (reference sequence). The CDR3 has 15 amino acids. The CDR3 coding sequence is TGTGCCACCAGCAGAGAGGACAGGGCCTCCTACGAGCAGTACTTC. It yields the protein CATSREDRASYEQYF.

This clone was counted between two and nine times. V usage is TRBV2 and J usage is TRBJ1-2; the D gene is possibly TRBD1 (6 bases). V lost 4 bases to trimming and J lost 8 bases, with 11 bases between them. The CDR3 runs 12 residues. CDR1 SNHLY and CDR2 FYNNEI come from the germline V gene. CDR3 sequence: CASSGDNKGYTF. The CDR3 bases are TGTGCCAGCAGTGGGGACAACAAAGGCTACACCTTC.

This clone was detected only a few times. This chain links TRBV9 with TRBJ2-1; D gene uncertain. The CDR3 sequence is 13 residues long. Germline CDR1 SGDLS, CDR2 YYNGEE. V was cut by 3 bases and J by 3 bases, with 7 bases left in between. The CDR3 reads CASSGGIYNEQFF. The CDR3 nucleotides read TGTGCCAGCAGCGGAGGAATCTACAATGAGCAGTTCTTC.

This chain uses TRBV6-5 with TRBJ2-1, with 10 bases that match TRBD2. Losses at the gene ends were 4 bases for V and 8 bases for J; bases not matched to a gene: 5. The CDR3 sequence is 14 residues long. The germline CDR1 and CDR2 sequences are MNHEY and SVGAGI. CDR3 region: CASSSSGRADEQFF. The CDR3 DNA sequence: TGTGCCAGCAGTTCAAGCGGGAGGGCCGATGAGCAGTTCTTC.

In this sample, this clone turned up a few times. CDR3 bases: TGTGCCTGGAGTGTACGGGACTGGGACGGACCCAAAAACATTCAGTACTTC. It yields the protein CAWSVRDWDGPKNIQYF. This chain links TRBV30 with TRBJ2-4; D is possibly TRBD2 (6 bases). Trimming shortened V by 0 bases and J by 2 bases, and 17 bases separated the two germline ends. Per germline, CDR1 GTSNPN and CDR2 SVGIG (reference sequence). The CDR3 spans 17 residues.

This clone was seen more than once but under ten times. The chain is built from TRBV2 and TRBJ2-2; 7 nucleotides match TRBD1. Losses at the gene ends were 6 bases for V and 8 bases for J; bases not matched to a gene: 9. The germline V gene encodes CDR1 SNHLY and CDR2 FYNNEI. The length of the CDR3 is 14 residues. CDR3 nucleotide sequence: TGTGCCAGCAGGGACACAGGGGTGTCTGGGGAGCTGTTTTTT. Amino acids: CASRDTGVSGELFF.

Written as DNA, the CDR3 is TGTGCCAGCAGCTTACGCGACAGGGAGACCCAGTACTTC. The encoded protein is CASSLRDRETQYF. This chain joins TRBV7-2 and TRBJ2-5; D may be TRBD1 (6 bases). V lost 2 bases, J lost 5 bases, and 9 bases lay in between. CDR1 SGHTA and CDR2 FQGNSA come from the germline V gene. This CDR3 is built from 13 residues.

This clone came up a few times. The V and J genes are TRBV7-2 and TRBJ1-2; 8 bases are a match to TRBD1. The CDR3 has 14 residues. Germline assignment: CDR1 SGHTA and CDR2 FQGNSA. V lost 4 bases to trimming and J lost 7 bases; unmatched junction nucleotides: 8. The CDR3 loop is CASSSRGRLGGYTF. The CDR3 DNA reads as TGTGCCAGCAGCTCCAGGGGGCGCTTGGGTGGCTACACCTTC. Full variable domain (missing parts from reference TRBV7-2 and TRBJ1-2): GAGVSQSPSNKVTEKGKDVELRCDPISGHTALYWYRQSLGQGLEFLIYFQGNSAPDKSGLPSDRFSAERTGGSVSTLTIQRTQQEDSAVYLCASSSRGRLGGYTFGSGTRLTVV.

This clone has just a few counts. The rearrangement links TRBV30 to TRBJ2-1; 14 nucleotides agree with TRBD2. This CDR3 spans 18 amino acids. After removal of 0 bases from V and 1 base from J, the junction contained 5 bases not matched to a gene. The germline gives CDR1 GTSNPN, CDR2 SVGIG (reference sequence). The CDR3 protein is CAWSVGTSGSMSYNEQFF. The DNA of the CDR3 is TGTGCCTGGAGTGTGGGGACTAGCGGGAGTATGTCCTACAATGAGCAGTTCTTC. Full variable domain (remainder filled in from reference TRBV30 and TRBJ2-1): SQTIHQWPATLVQPVGSPLSLECTVEGTSNPNLYWYRQAAGRGLQLLFYSVGIGQISSEVPQNLSASRPQDRQFILSSKKLLLSDSGFYLCAWSVGTSGSMSYNEQFFGPGTRLTVL.

This clone has more than one count but fewer than ten. The same CDR3 arises from other DNA sequences in this sample as well. The J gene is TRBJ2-5, the V gene TRBV18, with 9 bases fitting TRBD1. Germline lookup yields CDR1 KGHSH and CDR2 LQKENI. The CDR3 is made up of 13 amino acids. The V segment lost 3 bases and the J segment 5 bases; nucleotides outside the gene matches: 1. The chain's CDR3 is CASSPGQGETQYF. For the CDR3, the DNA is TGTGCCAGCTCACCCGGACAGGGGGAGACCCAGTACTTC.

Remarks on this clone: Other DNA sequences of this sample code for an identical CDR3. The chain recombines TRBV9 with TRBJ2-5, with 10 bases that match TRBD1. This CDR3 comprises 13 residues. The germline V gene encodes CDR1 SGDLS and CDR2 YYNGEE. With V trimmed by 2 bases and J by 5 bases, 0 bases remained unmatched. The CDR3 sequence: CASSVDRGETQYF. The CDR3 nucleotides read TGTGCCAGCAGCGTGGACAGGGGGGAGACCCAGTACTTC.

This clone came up a few times. V is TRBV25-1 and J is TRBJ2-1; 7 bases line up with TRBD2. Germline CDR1 is MGHDK and CDR2 is SYGVNS. Unmatched junction bases numbered 6, after V lost 3 bases and J lost 7 bases. The CDR3 is 14 amino acids. Here the CDR3 reads CASSEGRARNEQFF. The CDR3 DNA sequence: TGTGCCAGCAGTGAGGGGAGGGCCCGAAATGAGCAGTTCTTC.